This T cell receptor (beta chain) was sequenced for a study of cytomegalovirus exposure and HLA in healthy donors. Study context: The early release's HLA-typed donors yielded 65 million to 85 million unique TCRs. Notes on the study in general: The study listed some 160 cytomegalovirus-associated TCR beta chains. It emerged from a later analysis that several of the most significant clusters appeared to be linked to common viral pathogens.

While unrecorded immune exposures were likely, the donors were nominally healthy when sampled. Of note for this clone: Its specificity is not known.

The PCR used 60 Vbeta and 13 Jbeta primers. Using immunoSEQ multiplex PCR, the repertoire was profiled, and TCRdb retains in-frame clones only, with some absent. Of some 90,000 clones listed, 81% are singletons. This CDR3 is built from 15 residues. The J segment lost 5 bases and the V segment lost 2 bases, leaving 3 bases of the junction unmatched. Germline V CDR1 and CDR2: LGHNA, YNFKEQ. The receptor comes from a woman aged 70 to 79 in good health and CMV-seropositive. Sequencing was carried out using PBMCs. This chain uses TRBV4-2 with TRBJ2-5; 12 nucleotides line up with TRBD2. The CDR3 loop is CASSQSTSGSETQYF. The CDR3 coding sequence is TGTGCCAGCAGCCAATCGACTAGCGGGAGTGAGACCCAGTACTTC.